This T cell receptor (beta chain) was captured in a study of vaccination and CD4 T cells after COVID-19. The Oncomine TCR Beta short-read assay sequenced DNA from cultured CD4+ T cells. MiXCR was run by TCRdb on the PCR reads, yielding one entry per CDR3 protein. The sample lists 18,000 or so distinct CDR3 sequences, around half occurring once. As to this clonotype: Its antigen remains unidentified.

The treatment denotes: roughly 11-day PBMC culture with coronavirus spike peptide pools or control peptides (ViraFEST assay). Two million PBMCs per well were cultured with about 10 IU/ml IL-2 and 7.5 to 10 ug/ml peptide pools. Trimming took off 6 bases at V and 1 base at J, with 18 bases between the two ends. CDR3 length: 16 amino acids. Germline-derived CDR1 and CDR2 are SGHTA and FQGNSA. This TCR was recovered from a human donor who had recovered from COVID-19. The sequencing here drew on CD4+ T cells from blood, cultured in vitro, taken before SARS-CoV-2 vaccination. The rearrangement joins TRBV7-2 to TRBJ1-2; maybe TRBD1 (5 bases). The chain's CDR3 is CASSRQGGENNYGYTF. In DNA form, the CDR3 reads TGTGCCAGCAGTCGCCAGGGTGGGGAGAATAACTATGGCTACACCTTC.